This is a list of T cell receptor beta chains from one sample in a study of blood T cells in healthy people across ages. TCRdb reanalysed the 5' RACE reads using MiXCR and keeps one entry per CDR3 protein. The sample lists around 790,000 distinct CDR3 sequences, approximately 48% occurring once. Sequencing was done on a sample of blood. These receptors all come from a man aged 55 to 70 in good health. Both conserved end residues are part of each CDR3. Fields, in order: J gene, clone size, V gene, CDR3 protein. Size tells how often a clone was seen (once, few, many) or the class of an expanded clone, and some rows leave it out.

TRBJ2-1 few TRBV9 CASSTTDWDLDEQFF
TRBJ2-3 - TRBV19 CASSDLTGTTDTQYF
- - TRBV4-1 CASSPRVEAETQYF
TRBJ1-2 once TRBV4-1 CASSQDRTGGLGYTF
TRBJ1-2 few TRBV11-2 CASRQTGGSYGYTF
TRBJ2-1 - TRBV20-1 CSATLDGGIYNEQFF
TRBJ1-1 - TRBV7-2 CASSFRRAWAENTEAFF
TRBJ2-7 - TRBV5-1 CASRTTTGVSYEQYF
TRBJ2-1 - TRBV5-1 CTSALAAHNEQFF
- - TRBV30 CAWSVRYYEQYF
TRBJ1-4 once TRBV20-1 CSASGHKGEKLFF
- - TRBV5-1 CASSPGLAGALYNEQYF
TRBJ2-6 few TRBV4-1 CASSQGQGSGANVLTF
- - TRBV10-2 CASSATAYEQYF
TRBJ1-5 - TRBV2 CASSEVRGNNQPQHF
TRBJ2-5 - TRBV7-9 CASSRGEQPEGTQYF
- few TRBV5-1 CASSLYGSSYNEQYF
TRBJ1-4 few TRBV4-1 CASSQDKTGGSEKLFF
TRBJ2-5 few TRBV7-2 CASSLVAEETQYF
TRBJ2-5 - TRBV4-3 CASSQLGDRGETQYF
TRBJ2-7 - TRBV6-2/TRBV6-3 CASSPPRTGSSYEQYF
TRBJ1-1 - TRBV20-1 CSARDQIENTEAFF
TRBJ2-3 few TRBV7-2 CASSPMLFADTQYF
TRBJ2-1 - TRBV7-9 CASSWRRGYNEQFF
TRBJ2-3 few TRBV5-6 CASSGNTDTQYF
TRBJ2-3 - TRBV7-2 CASSLQGGGTDTQYF
TRBJ1-2 few TRBV6-1 CASSVDPNYGYTF
TRBJ1-6 few TRBV20-1 CSARKTGTNSPLHF
TRBJ2-3 few TRBV10-3 CAISESRGQAATDTQYF
TRBJ2-6 - TRBV5-1 CASSVTGNSGANVLTF
TRBJ1-2 - TRBV28 CASSLYRTGIRNGYTF
TRBJ2-5 few TRBV3-1 CASSYGLVGSETQYF
TRBJ2-7 few TRBV20-1 CSAREGQGSGEQYF
TRBJ1-2 - TRBV6-2/TRBV6-3 CASRSTGYGYTF
TRBJ2-1 - TRBV7-2 CASSLVILAVEQFF
TRBJ2-3 - TRBV7-2 CASSFAPARTDTQYF
TRBJ2-5 - TRBV29-1 CSVEFAGGFQETQYF
TRBJ2-1 - TRBV9 CASSVTSGRTNEQFF
TRBJ2-4 once TRBV6-2/TRBV6-3 CASSYSEGGIQYF
TRBJ2-7 - TRBV7-2 CASSPRALNNEQYF
TRBJ2-7 - TRBV19 CASSRRPGHEQYF
TRBJ2-1 many TRBV12-3/TRBV12-4 CASSPGGVYNEQFF
TRBJ2-7 many TRBV7-9 CASSLVRTGPYEQYF
TRBJ1-1 - TRBV18 CASSPWTGASHTEAFF
TRBJ1-1 once TRBV4-1 CASSQGPFGTEAFF
TRBJ2-3 - TRBV7-9 CASSGGMGTDTQYF
TRBJ1-1 - TRBV29-1 CSVVVAGRLNTEAFF
TRBJ1-2 few TRBV20-1 CSARDSGQGKLYGYTF
TRBJ2-1 - TRBV6-5 CASRTAGGQTEQFF
TRBJ1-5 few TRBV7-2 CASSLTNRGWEPQHF
TRBJ2-7 - TRBV20-1 CSARGTDSYEQYF
TRBJ1-2 - TRBV3-1 CASSQAHRDRGGGYTF
TRBJ2-1 once TRBV20-1 CSAPGSPEQFF
TRBJ2-3 few TRBV20-1 CSAREAAGAQYF
TRBJ1-1 few TRBV3-1 CASSQGPVSGTEAFF